This TCR beta chain is from a study of T cells in Graves' hyperthyroidism and ophthalmopathy. The study's findings and limits: Blood held most thyroid clonotypes expanded above 0.001 frequency. Ophthalmopathy and stable hyperthyroidism were separated by a 13 V-J model. The model identified upcoming ophthalmopathy a median approximately 6.4 months ahead of onset.

Newly diagnosed patients aged 18 to 65 had hyperthyroidism of under 2 months' duration. TCR beta CDR3 sequences were amplified from RNA transcripts. Using the HTBI primer set, a first-round RT-PCR was run on the TCR CDR3. Each CDR3 protein is one row after TCRdb ran MiXCR on the multiplex PCR reads. In the table there are roughly 110,000 distinct CDR3 sequences, 16% of which are singletons. Regarding this clonotype: Its matching antigen is unknown.

Per germline, CDR1 SGHTA and CDR2 FQGTGA. The CDR3 sequence is 12 residues long. Trimming left V 5 bases short and J 8 bases short, with 10 bases between. The sample was blood. The chain employs TRBV7-3 and TRBJ2-1; no clear D. The TCR was taken from a woman in her forties or fifties with Graves' hyperthyroidism. Here the CDR3 reads CASSRTSDEQFF. The CDR3 DNA follows: TGTGCCAGCAGCCGGACGTCGGATGAGCAGTTCTTC.